This T cell receptor beta chain was sequenced during a study of cytomegalovirus exposure and HLA in healthy donors. Whole-study results and caveats: HLA alleles showed associations with 15,000 to 20,000 TCR beta sequences in a later analysis, at a 0.05 false discovery rate.

As regards this clone: As yet, its antigen is unknown.

In germline, CDR1 is ENHRY, CDR2 SYGVKD. The ends lost 4 bases at V and 6 bases at J; junction bases unmatched: 7. The CDR3 has 15 amino acids. The PCR contained 60 Vbeta and 13 Jbeta primers. The protocol was immunoSEQ multiplex PCR, while the TCRdb copy is restricted to in-frame clones and leaves out a portion. The sample contains around 70,000 clones, just under 80% of which appear only once. The chain joins TRBV10-3 to TRBJ2-1, with TRBD2 matching over 9 bases. The sample was PBMCs. This receptor was taken from a woman in her 40s in good health and CMV-seropositive. The CDR3 reads CAISVASGVVNEQFF. The DNA of the CDR3 is TGTGCCATCAGTGTGGCTAGCGGGGTCGTCAATGAGCAGTTCTTC.